This T cell receptor beta chain derives from a study of blood T cell repertoires in COVID-19. Study details: Whether acute or convalescent, the COVID-19 samples came from the United States, Italy and Spain. The cDNA or gDNA used as material had been derived from T cells, B-cell-depleted T cells, or PBMCs.

The V gene lost 6 bases and the J gene lost 1 base, with 13 bases spanning the gap. Germline CDR1 and CDR2: MDHEN and SYDVKM. CDR3 size: 15 residues. Assignments of participants to cohorts depended upon their own reported clinical history. Per the authors' pipeline: Estimation of nucleated cell counts was performed using reference gene primer amplification. Produced via immunoSEQ multiplex PCR; TCRdb's table is partial and in-frame only. The V and J calls and clone size come from that table; D and trimming were worked out from the DNA. The sample gives about 250,000 clones, approximately 88% of which show up once; about 2.9% is in the top ten.

The origin of this receptor is a middle-aged woman who had been exposed to COVID-19. Sequenced sample: PBMCs or T cells enriched from blood (not recorded which). The V call is TRBV28, the J call TRBJ2-1, with D perhaps matching TRBD1 (5 bases). CDR3: CASSRTGGSYNEQFF. The CDR3 bases are TGTGCCAGCAGCCGCACAGGCGGATCCTACAATGAGCAGTTCTTC.